One and the same sample provided the 26 T cell receptor beta chains below, sequenced in a study of memory CD8 T cells in hepatitis C reinfection. Time point: pre-reinfection, 55 to 20 weeks before reinfection detection. No in vitro expansion preceded TCR sequencing of the sorted cells. Sequencing was performed with immunoSEQ multiplex PCR; in TCRdb, only in-frame clones are kept and a portion is missing. The sample has just over 50,000 clones, roughly 89% seen once; the top ten hold about 1%. The source material was naive CD8+ T cells sorted from blood. The receptors originated from a man aged 18 to 29 with hepatitis C virus infection.

The rearrangement uses TRBV27 and TRBJ2-1; D may be TRBD1 (6 bases). This CDR3 has 11 amino acids. Germline CDR1 and CDR2: MNHEY and SMNVEV (reference sequence). V was cut by 5 bases and J by 7 bases, with 6 bases left in between. In DNA, the CDR3 is TGTGCCAGCAGTCAGGGGAATGAGCAGTTCTTC. This sequence encodes CASSQGNEQFF.

This clone appeared a single time. The V call is TRBV5-3, the J call TRBJ1-2, with 8 bases lining up with TRBD1. TRBV5-3 is designated an ORF whose function remains uncertain. V shed 4 bases and J 8 bases; nucleotides not matched to a gene: 16. CDR3 length: 16 residues. The CDR3 DNA is TGTGCCAGAAGCCAGTCCCGGGACAGGAGCGGGGTCGGCTACACCTTC. Its translation: CARSQSRDRSGVGYTF.

The gene calls are TRBV5-1 and TRBJ1-4, with TRBD1 matching over 7 bases. Per germline, CDR1 SGHRS and CDR2 YFSETQ. The CDR3 is 15 amino acids. Trimming took 4 bases from V and 8 from J; bases not matched to a gene: 11. CDR3 sequence reads: CASSGGGTEGEKLFF. The CDR3 DNA follows: TGCGCCAGCAGCGGAGGGGGGACAGAAGGGGAAAAACTGTTTTTT.

The J gene is TRBJ2-7, the V gene TRBV6-5, with D possibly TRBD2 on 5 matching bases. The germline CDR1 and CDR2 sequences are MNHEY and SVGAGI. V lost 2 bases, J lost 7 bases, and 9 bases lay in between. This CDR3 spans 12 amino acids. This chain's CDR3 is CASSYATGEQYF. CDR3 in DNA: TGTGCCAGCAGTTACGCGACGGGGGAGCAGTACTTC.

This clone came up once. The chain carries TRBV27 and TRBJ2-7, with 8 bases identical to TRBD2. J lost 7 bases, V lost 6 bases, and 8 bases had no gene match. The CDR3 is 13 amino acids. CDR1 and CDR2 from the germline V gene are MNHEY and SMNVEV (reference sequence). The CDR3 is CASRHQPGGEQYF. CDR3 coding DNA: TGTGCCAGCAGGCACCAACCGGGGGGGGAGCAGTACTTC.

The chain carries TRBV5-6 and TRBJ2-2, with a possible D match to TRBD2 (5 bases). With 3 bases removed from V and 0 bases from J, the gap between germline ends came to 9 bases. This CDR3 is built from 15 residues. CDR1 and CDR2 from the germline V gene are SGHDT and YYEEEE. The CDR3 here is CASSSLDSNTGELFF. The CDR3 coding sequence is TGTGCCAGCAGCTCCTTGGACTCGAACACCGGGGAGCTGTTTTTT.

This chain uses TRBV27 with TRBJ2-7; D is perhaps TRBD2 (6 bases). V dropped 0 bases and J dropped 6 bases, with 9 bases sitting between them. From germline, CDR1 is MNHEY and CDR2 SMNVEV (reference sequence). This CDR3 has 13 amino acids. The DNA of the CDR3 is TGTGCCAGCAGTTTATCGGAGGGAAGCGAGCAGTACTTC. This gives the protein CASSLSEGSEQYF.

The V and J genes are TRBV29-1 and TRBJ2-3; D perhaps matches TRBD2 (5 bases). From germline, CDR1 is SQVTM and CDR2 ANQGSEA. CDR3 size: 11 residues. V was trimmed by 7 bases and J by 3 bases, leaving 8 bases between them. CDR3 nucleotide sequence: TGCAGCGGAGTAGCGACAGATACGCAGTATTTT. Protein sequence: CSGVATDTQYF.

The genes are TRBV4-1 and TRBJ2-2; D gene uncertain. The CDR3 contains 14 residues. The V end lost 2 bases, the J end lost 2 bases, and 6 bases lay between the germline ends. Germline CDR1 is MGHRA and CDR2 is YSYEKL. The CDR3 DNA is TGCGCCAGCAGCCAAAAATTAAACACCGGGGAGCTGTTTTTT. This gives the protein CASSQKLNTGELFF.

CDR3 loop: CASSLPGTGAYEQYF. The DNA of the CDR3 is TGTGCCAGCAGTTTGCCTGGGACTGGAGCCTACGAGCAGTACTTC. The rearrangement links TRBV6-5 to TRBJ2-7, with D possibly being TRBD2 (6 bases). The V gene's germline CDR1 is MNHEY and CDR2 SVGAGI. The length of the CDR3 is 15 residues. Trimming shortened V by 4 bases and J by 2 bases, and 15 bases separated the two germline ends.

V gene TRBV6-6 combines with J gene TRBJ1-1, with 8 bases lining up with TRBD1. There are 15 residues in the CDR3. Germline V gives CDR1 MNHNY, CDR2 SVGAGI (reference sequence). J gave up 1 base and V 2 bases, and 3 bases lay outside the gene matches. CDR3 sequence reads: CASSYRTGRNTEAFF. In DNA, the CDR3 is TGTGCCAGCAGTTACCGGACAGGGAGGAACACTGAAGCTTTCTTT.

V is TRBV7-9 and J is TRBJ2-7; tentative D call: TRBD1 (6 bases). V was shortened by 1 base and J by 6 bases, with 16 bases between the two germline ends. Per germline, CDR1 SEHNR and CDR2 FQNEAQ (reference sequence). This CDR3 has 15 residues. The CDR3 region has the DNA TGTGCCAGCAGCTTAGTAGGTGCAGGGGTGGGCGAGCAGTACTTC. This gives the protein CASSLVGAGVGEQYF.

This sequence joins TRBV6-5 and TRBJ2-7; 8 bases align to TRBD1. The CDR3 loop spans 14 amino acids. Germline V gene lookup returns CDR1 MNHEY and CDR2 SVGAGI. Trimming at V came to 2 bases and at J to 5 bases, leaving 5 bases not matched to a gene. The CDR3 nucleotides read TGTGCCAGCAGTTACGGACAGGGCGACAACGAGCAGTACTTC. Protein product: CASSYGQGDNEQYF.

The chain joins TRBV4-3 to TRBJ1-1; the match to TRBD1 covers 7 bases. Germline CDR1 reads LGHNA; CDR2 reads YSLEER. The CDR3 is 16 residues long. After removal of 0 bases from V and 7 bases from J, the junction contained 11 bases not matched to a gene. In DNA, the CDR3 is TGCGCCAGCAGCCAAGACCCCTTTACAGGGGCAGGTGAAGCTTTCTTT. This codes for CASSQDPFTGAGEAFF.

The rearrangement uses TRBV19 and TRBJ2-2, with TRBD1 as a possible D gene (5 bases). V was trimmed by 2 bases and J by 7 bases, leaving 8 bases between them. Germline lookup yields CDR1 LNHDA and CDR2 SQIVND (reference sequence). The CDR3 length is 13 residues. The DNA for the CDR3 is TGTGCCAGTAGTATATCAGGGATCGGGGAGCTGTTTTTT. This translates into CASSISGIGELFF.

This sequence joins TRBV7-9 and TRBJ1-4; D unresolved. Germline CDR1 SEHNR, CDR2 FQNEAQ (reference sequence). The germline V and J ends were trimmed by 5 bases and 2 bases, with 18 bases remaining between them. The CDR3 runs 17 residues. Here the CDR3 reads CASSPTWVEVTNEKLFF. The CDR3 DNA reads as TGTGCCAGCAGCCCAACCTGGGTGGAGGTGACTAATGAAAAACTGTTTTTT.

V is TRBV29-1 and J is TRBJ2-2, with D hard to call. V dropped 1 base and J dropped 6 bases, with 6 bases sitting between them. CDR3 length equals 12 residues. In germline, CDR1 is SQVTM, CDR2 ANQGSEA. Here the CDR3 reads CSVEGLSGELFF. CDR3 nucleotides: TGCAGCGTTGAAGGGCTGTCCGGGGAGCTGTTTTTT.

The chain links TRBV6-6 to TRBJ2-7; D not certain. Per germline, CDR1 MNHNY and CDR2 SVGAGI (reference sequence). The CDR3 has 14 residues. The V end was cut by 2 bases, the J end by 0 bases, with 8 bases between. CDR3 sequence: CASSYGGNSYEQYF. In nucleotides, the CDR3 is TGTGCCAGCAGTTACGGCGGCAACTCCTACGAGCAGTACTTC.

CDR3 in amino acids: CASSFGLAVYNEQFF. The DNA for the CDR3 is TGTGCCAGCAGCTTTGGACTAGCGGTCTACAATGAGCAGTTCTTC. This rearrangement joins TRBV7-9 to TRBJ2-1; 10 bases map to TRBD2. The CDR3 is made up of 15 amino acids. V trimming: 3 bases; J trimming: 3 bases; junction bases outside the gene matches: 2. CDR1 is SEHNR, CDR2 FQNEAQ, per germline (reference sequence).

This sequence joins TRBV7-6 and TRBJ2-7; tentative D call: TRBD2 (5 bases). Germline CDR1 is SGHVS and CDR2 is FNYEAQ. This CDR3 is 13 amino acids long. Trimming took 3 bases from V and 6 from J, leaving 12 bases between them. Here the CDR3 DNA reads TGTGCCAGCAGCTTCCCGTCTGAGGGCGAGCAGTACTTC. It encodes CASSFPSEGEQYF.

The chain employs TRBV5-5 and TRBJ2-7; a weak D match, TRBD1 (5 bases). Between the trimmed V and J ends, which lost 4 bases and 0 bases, there was a span of 17 bases. Germline V gene lookup returns CDR1 SGHKS and CDR2 YYEKEE (reference sequence). This CDR3 region has 16 residues. This CDR3 is CASSHPLWTSSYEQYF. The CDR3 DNA reads as TGTGCCAGCAGCCACCCTTTATGGACAAGCTCCTACGAGCAGTACTTC.

This clone appeared once. The chain employs TRBV15 and TRBJ2-5; TRBD2 matches at 8 bases. The J call may be wrong; the DNA end is better matched by TRBJ2-7. The CDR3 extends over 13 amino acids. Germline V gives CDR1 LNHNV, CDR2 YYDKDF (reference sequence). CDR3 nucleotide sequence: TGTGCCACCAGCGGGACTAGTATCTACGAGCAGTACTTC. As protein: CATSGTSIYEQYF.

This sequence joins TRBV7-9 and TRBJ2-2; D is perhaps TRBD1 (5 bases). V was pared by 1 base and J by 3 bases, with 12 bases between. The CDR3 spans 16 residues. Germline V gene lookup returns CDR1 SEHNR and CDR2 FQNEAQ (reference sequence). CDR3 sequence reads: CASSLVGRADTGELFF. The DNA of the CDR3 is TGTGCCAGCAGCTTAGTAGGCAGGGCTGACACCGGGGAGCTGTTTTTT.

The chain links TRBV4-1 to TRBJ2-3; 8 bases are a match to TRBD2. Germline CDR1 is MGHRA and CDR2 is YSYEKL. CDR3 length: 17 residues. With 4 bases clipped from V and 1 base from J, the junction kept 10 bases outside the gene matches. In nucleotides, the CDR3 is TGCGCCAGCAGCCCCACCCTGGCGGGGGGAGGCACAGATACGCAGTATTTT. Residues: CASSPTLAGGGTDTQYF.

The chain couples TRBV27 to TRBJ2-3, with 11 bases aligning to TRBD1. V dropped 6 bases and J dropped 4; count of bases not matched to a gene: 15. The CDR3 loop spans 18 amino acids. CDR1 MNHEY and CDR2 SMNVEV come from the germline V gene (reference sequence). CDR3 residues: CASSLIKGGTGGSDTQYF. The CDR3 nucleotides are TGTGCCAGCAGCTTAATTAAGGGTGGGACAGGGGGTTCAGATACGCAGTATTTT.

The chain is built from TRBV14 and TRBJ2-3; 12 positions agree with TRBD2. There are 13 residues in the CDR3. The germline V gene has CDR1 SGHDN and CDR2 FVKESK. V lost 7 bases to trimming and J lost 5 bases; unmatched junction nucleotides: 1. The CDR3 DNA sequence: TGTGCCAGCATGGGACTAGCGGGAGATACGCAGTATTTT. Translation gives CASMGLAGDTQYF. The whole variable domain, filled in from reference TRBV14 and TRBJ2-3, reads EAGVTQFPSHSVIEKGQTVTLRCDPISGHDNLYWYRRVMGKEIKFLLHFVKESKQDESGMPNNRFLAERTGGTYSTLKVQPAELEDSGVYFCASMGLAGDTQYFGPGTRLTVL.